There are a few counts of the clone carrying this T cell receptor (beta chain). The data derive from a study of response to subunit inactivated influenza vaccine. Via MiXCR, TCRdb re-called the RT-PCR reads, giving one row per CDR3 protein. The table records roughly 570,000 distinct CDR3 sequences, around 13% of them present only once. The receptor was isolated from a man aged 50 to 59 who received an inactivated influenza vaccine. Sequencing used PBMCs from blood, obtained 11 to 12 days after vaccination.

The DNA of the CDR3 is TGTGCCAGCAAACAAAGTATGACCGGGGAGCTGTTTTTT. As protein: CASKQSMTGELFF. The rearrangement uses TRBV7-9 and TRBJ2-2; D gene uncertain. This CDR3 comprises 13 residues. V lost 7 bases and J 5 bases, leaving 11 bases between the germline ends. Looked up from germline, CDR1 is SEHNR and CDR2 is FQNEAQ (reference sequence).